This TCR beta chain was sequenced during a study of blood T cell repertoires in COVID-19. Assay: immunoSEQ multiplex PCR; the TCRdb copy retains only in-frame clones and omits some. The repertoire consists of 200,000 or so clones, with 80% to 90% occurring once and the leading ten covering under 2.5%. The CDR3 is made up of 14 amino acids. Looked up from germline, CDR1 is GTSNPN and CDR2 is SVGIG (reference sequence). The junction had 5 bases not matched to a gene; V was cut back by 2 bases and J by 7 bases. The sequencing input was peripheral blood. This chain uses TRBV30 with TRBJ1-5; 10 bases are shared with TRBD1. The receptor was derived from a man in his 70s with active or convalescent COVID-19. The CDR3 bases are TGTGCCTGGAGTCCCGGACAGGGGGTCCAGCCCCAGCATTTT. It yields the protein CAWSPGQGVQPQHF.